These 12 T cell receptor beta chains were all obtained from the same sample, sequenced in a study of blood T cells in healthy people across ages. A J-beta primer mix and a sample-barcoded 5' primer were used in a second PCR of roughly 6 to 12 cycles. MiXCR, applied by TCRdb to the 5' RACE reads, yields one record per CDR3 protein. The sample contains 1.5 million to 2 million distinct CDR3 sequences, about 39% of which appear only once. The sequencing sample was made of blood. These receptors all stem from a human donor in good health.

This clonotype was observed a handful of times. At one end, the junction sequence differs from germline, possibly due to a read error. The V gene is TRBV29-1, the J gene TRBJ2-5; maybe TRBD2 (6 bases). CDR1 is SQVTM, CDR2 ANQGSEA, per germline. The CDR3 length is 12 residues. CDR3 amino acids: CSVDGGQEAQYF. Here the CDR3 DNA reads TGCAGCGTTGACGGGGGTCAAGAGGCCCAGTACTTC.

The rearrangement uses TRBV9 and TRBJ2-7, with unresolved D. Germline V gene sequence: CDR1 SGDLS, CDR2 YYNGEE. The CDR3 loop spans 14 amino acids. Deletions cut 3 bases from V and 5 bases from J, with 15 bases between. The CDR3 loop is CASSEWDEWDEQYF. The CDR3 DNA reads TGTGCCAGCAGCGAGTGGGATGAGTGGGACGAGCAGTACTTC.

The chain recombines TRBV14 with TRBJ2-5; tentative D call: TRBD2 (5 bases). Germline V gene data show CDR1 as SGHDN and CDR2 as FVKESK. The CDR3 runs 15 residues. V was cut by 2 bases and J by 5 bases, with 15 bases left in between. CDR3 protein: CASSQLFREWETQYF. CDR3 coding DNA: TGTGCCAGCAGCCAACTATTCCGGGAATGGGAGACCCAGTACTTC.

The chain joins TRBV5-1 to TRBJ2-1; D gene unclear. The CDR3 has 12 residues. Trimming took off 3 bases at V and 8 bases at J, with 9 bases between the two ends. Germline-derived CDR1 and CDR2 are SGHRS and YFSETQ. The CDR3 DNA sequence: TGCGCCAGCAGCTACGTAACGGATGAGCAGTTCTTC. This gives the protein CASSYVTDEQFF.

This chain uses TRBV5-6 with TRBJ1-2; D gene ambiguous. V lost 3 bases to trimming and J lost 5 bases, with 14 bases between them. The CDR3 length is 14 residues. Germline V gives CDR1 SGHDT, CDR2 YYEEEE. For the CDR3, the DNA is TGTGCCAGCAGCTCAACGACCGCTGGGTATGGCTACACCTTC. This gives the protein CASSSTTAGYGYTF.

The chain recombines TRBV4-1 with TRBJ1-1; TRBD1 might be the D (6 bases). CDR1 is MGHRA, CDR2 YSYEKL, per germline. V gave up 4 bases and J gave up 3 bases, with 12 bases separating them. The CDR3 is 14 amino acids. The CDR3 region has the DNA TGCGCCAGCAGCCGCTCACAGGGAGACACTGAAGCTTTCTTT. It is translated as CASSRSQGDTEAFF.

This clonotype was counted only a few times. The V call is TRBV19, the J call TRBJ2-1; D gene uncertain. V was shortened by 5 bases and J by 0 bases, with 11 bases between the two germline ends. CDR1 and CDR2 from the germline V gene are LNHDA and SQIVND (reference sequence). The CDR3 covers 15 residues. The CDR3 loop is CASSRRISSYNEQFF. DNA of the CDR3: TGTGCCAGTAGTCGCCGGATCAGCTCCTACAATGAGCAGTTCTTC.

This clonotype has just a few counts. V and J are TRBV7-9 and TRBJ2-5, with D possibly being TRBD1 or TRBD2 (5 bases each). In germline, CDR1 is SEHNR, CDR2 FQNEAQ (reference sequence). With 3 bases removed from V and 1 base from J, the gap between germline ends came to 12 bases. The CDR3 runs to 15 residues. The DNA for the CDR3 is TGTGCCAGCAGCTTCCCCGGGACCTTCCAAGAGACCCAGTACTTC. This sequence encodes CASSFPGTFQETQYF.

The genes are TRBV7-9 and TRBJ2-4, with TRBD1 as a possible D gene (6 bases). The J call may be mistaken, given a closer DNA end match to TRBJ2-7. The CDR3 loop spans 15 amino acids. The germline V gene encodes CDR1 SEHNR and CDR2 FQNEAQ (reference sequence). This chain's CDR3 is CASSLVGGRSYEQYF. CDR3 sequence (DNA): TGTGCCAGCAGCTTGGTAGGGGGTAGATCCTACGAGCAGTACTTC.

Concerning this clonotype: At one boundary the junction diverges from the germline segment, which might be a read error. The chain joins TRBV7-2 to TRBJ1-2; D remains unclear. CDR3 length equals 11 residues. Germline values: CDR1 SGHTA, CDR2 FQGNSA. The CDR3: CASSSNYGHTF. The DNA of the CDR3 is TGTGCCAGCAGCTCTAACTATGGCCACACCTTC.

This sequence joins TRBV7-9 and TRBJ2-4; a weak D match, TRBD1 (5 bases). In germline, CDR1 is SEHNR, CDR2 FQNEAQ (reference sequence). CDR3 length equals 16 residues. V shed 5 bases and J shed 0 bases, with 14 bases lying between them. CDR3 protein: CASSTPGIGAKNIQYF. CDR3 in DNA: TGTGCCAGCAGCACCCCAGGGATCGGAGCCAAAAACATTCAGTACTTC. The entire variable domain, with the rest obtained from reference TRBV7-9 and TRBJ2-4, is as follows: DTGVSQNPRHKITKRGQNVTFRCDPISEHNRLYWYRQTLGQGPEFLTYFQNEAQLEKSRLLSDRFSAERPKGSFSTLEIQRTEQGDSAMYLCASSTPGIGAKNIQYFGAGTRLSVL.

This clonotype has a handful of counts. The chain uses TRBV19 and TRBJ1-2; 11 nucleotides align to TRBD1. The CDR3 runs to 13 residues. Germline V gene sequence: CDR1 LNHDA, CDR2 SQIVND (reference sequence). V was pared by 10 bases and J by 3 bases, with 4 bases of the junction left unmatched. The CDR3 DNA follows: TGTGCCACCCGGGGACAGGGGGACTATGGCTACACCTTC. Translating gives CATRGQGDYGYTF.